This T cell receptor (beta chain) was sequenced in a study of blood T cells in healthy people across ages. Study overall: Researchers report that template switching captured about one barcoded beta molecule per two T cells.

Note on this clonotype: Its antigen is currently unknown.

Trimming left V 6 bases short and J 2 bases short, with 10 bases between. Germline CDR1 is SEHNR and CDR2 is FQNEAQ (reference sequence). This CDR3 contains 13 residues. Broader study findings: With age, beta diversity per million T cells declined roughly linearly, significantly by approximately 41.

A second 7 to 11 cycle PCR used barcoded and J-beta primers. MiXCR, applied by TCRdb to the 5' RACE reads, yields one record per CDR3 protein. The sample comprises approximately 900,000 distinct CDR3 sequences, almost 30% of which are singletons, and 10% to 13% rests with the top ten. These data were likewise used in another study, on T cells of mothers and their children. In that study: The donor cohort consisted of three healthy Caucasian mothers and their six children.

The TCR sequence derives from a middle-aged woman in good health. The sample taken for sequencing was blood. The chain joins TRBV7-9 to TRBJ1-1; D gene unclear. As DNA, the CDR3 is TGTGCCAGCAGTCACAATACCAACACTGAAGCTTTCTTT. Its translation: CASSHNTNTEAFF. The full variable domain, completed using reference TRBV7-9 and TRBJ1-1, is DTGVSQNPRHKITKRGQNVTFRCDPISEHNRLYWYRQTLGQGPEFLTYFQNEAQLEKSRLLSDRFSAERPKGSFSTLEIQRTEQGDSAMYLCASSHNTNTEAFFGQGTRLTVV.